The next 23 T cell receptor beta chains were all read from a single sample in a study of OX40 agonist ivuxolimab in advanced cancers. The data were produced by immunoSEQ multiplex PCR, yet TCRdb's version contains in-frame clones alone and is incomplete. The repertoire holds tens of thousands of clones, with 75% to 90% as singletons. The sample here was CD4+ or CD8+ T cells sorted from blood, taken in a trial of the OX40 agonist ivuxolimab. The receptor source for this set is an adult with an advanced solid tumor such as melanoma, head and neck, liver or kidney cancer.

This clone was seen just once. The gene calls are TRBV7-2 and TRBJ2-1; the D is unclear. Germline CDR1 SGHTA, CDR2 FQGNSA. Deletions cut 4 bases from V and 3 bases from J, with 13 bases between. The CDR3 spans 15 residues. DNA of the CDR3: TGTGCCAGCAGCTCCGGTCCGCAGAGCTACAATGAGCAGTTCTTC. Its translation: CASSSGPQSYNEQFF.

This clone appeared once. This chain uses TRBV4-1 with TRBJ2-1, with 9 bases matching TRBD1. Germline assignment: CDR1 MGHRA and CDR2 YSYEKL. This CDR3 has 16 residues. The V gene end was trimmed by 3 bases and the J gene end by 4 bases; junction bases not matched to a gene: 7. CDR3 sequence reads: CASSQIGQGIYNEQFF. Written as DNA, the CDR3 is TGCGCCAGCAGCCAGATAGGACAGGGGATTTACAATGAGCAGTTCTTC.

Here the CDR3 DNA reads TGTGCCAGTAGTATGCACCCGAACACTGAAGCTTTCTTT. This translates into CASSMHPNTEAFF. V gene TRBV19 combines with J gene TRBJ1-1; no clear D gene. The germline V gene encodes CDR1 LNHDA and CDR2 SQIVND (reference sequence). V lost 3 bases and J lost 1, with 6 bases in between. This CDR3 has 13 amino acids.

This chain links TRBV27 with TRBJ1-6; no firm D call. V dropped 3 bases and J dropped 14 bases, with 11 bases sitting between them. The germline V gene encodes CDR1 MNHEY and CDR2 SMNVEV (reference sequence). The CDR3 has 12 amino acids. Written as DNA, the CDR3 is TGTGCCAGCAGTTTTACTCAGTCCTCCCTCCACTTT. The encoded protein is CASSFTQSSLHF.

A single count supports this clone. This chain connects TRBV7-9 to TRBJ1-1; D is unresolved. This CDR3 has 15 amino acids. The V end was cut by 0 bases, the J end by 7 bases, with 15 bases between. Germline V lookup: CDR1 SEHNR, CDR2 FQNEAQ (reference sequence). CDR3 sequence (DNA): TGTGCCAGCAGCTTAGCGGGTCGGAGAACGGGTGAAGCTTTCTTT. It specifies CASSLAGRRTGEAFF.

Turning to this clone: The junction differs from germline at one of its ends, possibly a read error. CDR3 sequence reads: CASSLTATGALSF. The DNA for the CDR3 is TGTGCCAGCAGCTTAACAGCAACAGGGGCTCTTTCGTTT. The V and J genes are TRBV7-8 and TRBJ1-1; 7 positions agree with TRBD1. This CDR3 is built from 13 residues. CDR1 SGHVS and CDR2 FQNEAQ come from the germline V gene.

V usage is TRBV15 and J usage is TRBJ1-5; the D gene is possibly TRBD1 (5 bases). Trimming left V 5 bases short and J 0 bases short, with 17 bases between. In germline, CDR1 is LNHNV, CDR2 YYDKDF (reference sequence). This CDR3 contains 17 residues. DNA for the CDR3: TGTGCCACCAGCGTCCCCCTGGGGCAGCATAGCAATCAGCCCCAGCATTTT. Its protein product is CATSVPLGQHSNQPQHF.

The count of this clone is one. The chain is built from TRBV7-9 and TRBJ2-2; 8 bases are a match to TRBD2. Unmatched junction bases numbered 3, after V lost 7 bases and J lost 2 bases. This CDR3 is 14 amino acids long. Per germline, CDR1 SEHNR and CDR2 FQNEAQ (reference sequence). In DNA form, the CDR3 reads TGTGCCAGCACCGGGAGGGCCAACACCGGGGAGCTGTTTTTT. As protein: CASTGRANTGELFF. Together with reference TRBV7-9 and TRBJ2-2, the CDR3 gives the full variable domain: DTGVSQNPRHKITKRGQNVTFRCDPISEHNRLYWYRQTLGQGPEFLTYFQNEAQLEKSRLLSDRFSAERPKGSFSTLEIQRTEQGDSAMYLCASTGRANTGELFFGEGSRLTVL.

This clone was detected only once. J is TRBJ2-7 and V is TRBV9, with 9 bases fitting TRBD2. CDR3 length equals 13 residues. Per germline, CDR1 SGDLS and CDR2 YYNGEE. V trimming: 0 bases; J trimming: 5 bases; junction bases outside the gene matches: 0. In DNA form, the CDR3 reads TGTGCCAGCAGCGTAGCTAGCGGGGACGAGCAGTACTTC. This sequence encodes CASSVASGDEQYF.

This chain links TRBV7-2 with TRBJ1-1; 9 nucleotides agree with TRBD1. Losses at the gene ends were 3 bases for V and 2 bases for J; bases not matched to a gene: 7. This CDR3 region has 16 residues. CDR1 and CDR2 from the germline V gene are SGHTA and FQGNSA. The CDR3 coding sequence is TGTGCCAGCAGCTTGACAGGGGGGGCCTCCAACACTGAAGCTTTCTTT. This codes for CASSLTGGASNTEAFF.

CDR3 nucleotides: TGTGCCAGCAGTTACTCGATTACTAGCGGGGAGGGTGAGCAGTTCTTC. It translates to CASSYSITSGEGEQFF. V usage is TRBV6-5 and J usage is TRBJ2-1; 10 positions match TRBD2. Germline V gene data show CDR1 as MNHEY and CDR2 as SVGAGI. V lost 0 bases and J lost 9; bases outside the gene matches: 8. This CDR3 contains 16 residues.

This clone occurred once. The rearrangement joins TRBV19 to TRBJ2-2; perhaps TRBD2 as D (7 bases). Trimming stripped 7 bases from V and 6 bases from J, with 18 bases between. The CDR3 contains 15 residues. The germline V gene encodes CDR1 LNHDA and CDR2 SQIVND (reference sequence). CDR3 residues: CASTPGGGLPGELFF. For the CDR3, the DNA is TGTGCCAGTACCCCTGGGGGGGGGCTTCCCGGGGAGCTGTTTTTT.

The chain carries TRBV9 and TRBJ1-3; D might be TRBD1 (6 bases). With 0 bases removed from V and 0 bases from J, the gap between germline ends came to 10 bases. The CDR3 contains 16 residues. Per germline, CDR1 SGDLS and CDR2 YYNGEE. The CDR3 spells CASSVEGGSSGNTIYF. As DNA, the CDR3 is TGTGCCAGCAGCGTAGAGGGGGGGAGCTCTGGAAACACCATATATTTT.

The J gene is TRBJ1-1, the V gene TRBV7-3, with 7 bases fitting TRBD1. Germline V CDR1 and CDR2: SGHTA, FQGTGA. The CDR3 contains 15 residues. The V segment lost 2 bases and the J segment 7 bases; nucleotides outside the gene matches: 10. The CDR3 sequence: CASSLGQQGPFEAFF. The CDR3 nucleotides are TGTGCCAGCAGCTTAGGCCAACAGGGGCCCTTTGAAGCTTTCTTT.

V and J are TRBV7-8 and TRBJ1-1; possibly TRBD1 for D (5 bases). The length of the CDR3 is 14 residues. V gave up 5 bases and J gave up 6 bases, with 16 bases separating them. Looked up from germline, CDR1 is SGHVS and CDR2 is FQNEAQ. The CDR3: CASSPREGVAEAFF. The CDR3, as DNA: TGTGCCAGCAGCCCAAGGGAAGGGGTGGCTGAAGCTTTCTTT.

V is TRBV5-4 and J is TRBJ1-3; D unclear. V lost 3 bases, J lost 0 bases, and 13 bases lay in between. CDR1 is SGHNT, CDR2 YYREEE, per germline (reference sequence). This CDR3 has 16 amino acids. CDR3 protein: CASSSPSGNSGNTIYF. The CDR3 DNA reads as TGTGCCAGCAGCTCGCCCTCGGGAAACTCTGGAAACACCATATATTTT.

The genes are TRBV7-9 and TRBJ2-3, with D unclear. The V gene lost 5 bases and the J gene lost 2 bases, with 11 bases spanning the gap. The CDR3 runs to 14 residues. In germline, CDR1 is SEHNR, CDR2 FQNEAQ (reference sequence). CDR3 sequence (DNA): TGTGCCAGCAGCCTTGCGTCATACACAGATACGCAGTATTTT. Translated: CASSLASYTDTQYF.

The chain couples TRBV6-1 to TRBJ2-7; a weak D match, TRBD2 (5 bases). V lost 2 bases to trimming and J lost 2 bases, with 7 bases between them. There are 13 residues in the CDR3. CDR1 is MNHNS and CDR2 is SASEGT in the germline V gene. CDR3 DNA: TGTGCCAGCAGTGAAACCGGGACCTACGAGCAGTACTTC. Translation gives CASSETGTYEQYF.

V gene TRBV7-6 combines with J gene TRBJ2-7; 7 positions match TRBD2. The CDR3 has 16 amino acids. With V trimmed by 5 bases and J by 0 bases, 10 bases remained unmatched. From germline, CDR1 is SGHVS and CDR2 FNYEAQ. The CDR3 protein is CASSRPRGDSSYEQYF. In DNA form, the CDR3 reads TGTGCCAGCAGCCGACCCCGGGGGGATAGCTCCTACGAGCAGTACTTC.

This rearrangement joins TRBV4-2 to TRBJ1-6; TRBD1 agrees at 8 bases. Germline V CDR1 and CDR2: LGHNA, YNFKEQ. There are 15 residues in the CDR3. Trimming cost V 2 bases and J 6 bases; bases outside gene matches: 3. CDR3 coding DNA: TGTGCCAGCAGCCAACCCACAGGGGGTAATTCACCCCTCCACTTT. It codes for CASSQPTGGNSPLHF.

This chain joins TRBV5-1 and TRBJ1-2, with 8 bases aligning to TRBD1. With V trimmed by 2 bases and J by 6 bases, 9 bases remained unmatched. Germline V CDR1 and CDR2: SGHRS, YFSETQ. This CDR3 contains 15 residues. DNA for the CDR3: TGCGCCAGCAGCTTAGGGACAGGCGGATACAATGGCTACACCTTC. Protein: CASSLGTGGYNGYTF.

This clone came up a few times. The chain recombines TRBV5-1 with TRBJ2-2; TRBD1 matches 11 bases. J gave up 6 bases and V 5 bases, and 12 bases lay outside the gene matches. The CDR3 sequence is 17 residues long. The germline CDR1 and CDR2 sequences are SGHRS and YFSETQ. CDR3 DNA sequence: TGCGCCAGCAGTCCCGCGCCGGGACAGGGGGTTTCCGGGGAGCTGTTTTTT. Its protein product is CASSPAPGQGVSGELFF.

The V gene is TRBV11-1, the J gene TRBJ2-1; no clear D. Germline V gene sequence: CDR1 SGHAT, CDR2 FQDESV (reference sequence). Between the trimmed V and J ends, which lost 2 bases and 0 bases, there was a span of 8 bases. The CDR3 loop spans 15 amino acids. The DNA of the CDR3 is TGTGCCAGCAGCTTACCAGGTAGCTCCTACAATGAGCAGTTCTTC. Residues: CASSLPGSSYNEQFF.